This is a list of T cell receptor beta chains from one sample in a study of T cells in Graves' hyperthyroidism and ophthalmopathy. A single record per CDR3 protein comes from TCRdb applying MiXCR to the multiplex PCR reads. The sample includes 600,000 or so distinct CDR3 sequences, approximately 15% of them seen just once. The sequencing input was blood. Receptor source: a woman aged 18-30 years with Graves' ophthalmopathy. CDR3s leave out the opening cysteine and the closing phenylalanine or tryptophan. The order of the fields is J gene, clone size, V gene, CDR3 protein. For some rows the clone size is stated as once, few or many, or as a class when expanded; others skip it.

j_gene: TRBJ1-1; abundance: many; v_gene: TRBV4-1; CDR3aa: ASRRTGGPGNTEAF
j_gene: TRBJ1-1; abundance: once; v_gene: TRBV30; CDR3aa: AWSDGQGETEAF
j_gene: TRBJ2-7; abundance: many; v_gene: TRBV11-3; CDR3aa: ASSLDSAIFPYEQY
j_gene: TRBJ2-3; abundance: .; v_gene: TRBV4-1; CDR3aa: AGSQEGDRGDTQY
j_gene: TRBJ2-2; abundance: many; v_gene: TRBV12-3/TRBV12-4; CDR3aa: ASSSNPGQGSGELF
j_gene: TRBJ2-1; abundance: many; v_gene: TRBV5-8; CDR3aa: ASSLESQSYNEQF
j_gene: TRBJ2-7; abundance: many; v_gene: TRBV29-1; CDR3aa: SVVGDRKSYEQY
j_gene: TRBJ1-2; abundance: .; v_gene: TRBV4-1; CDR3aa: ASSQPLQGGDYGYT
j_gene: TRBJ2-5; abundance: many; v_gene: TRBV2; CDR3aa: ASRLDSGRMETQY
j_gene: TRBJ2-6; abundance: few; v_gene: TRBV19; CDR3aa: ASSIPDRGSSGANVLT
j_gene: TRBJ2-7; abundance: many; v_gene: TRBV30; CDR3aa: AWSDLGGRRLSYEQY
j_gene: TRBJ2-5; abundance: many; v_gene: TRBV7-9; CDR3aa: ASWGPTSEAQETQY
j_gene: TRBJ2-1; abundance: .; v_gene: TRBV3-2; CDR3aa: ASSQRTSGRGRSYNEQF
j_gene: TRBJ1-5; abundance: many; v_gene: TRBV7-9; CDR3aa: ASSATGTGNQPQH
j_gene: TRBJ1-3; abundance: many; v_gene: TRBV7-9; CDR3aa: ASSFLDTIY
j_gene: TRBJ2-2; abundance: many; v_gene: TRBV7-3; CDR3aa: ASSSDSRGVAGELF
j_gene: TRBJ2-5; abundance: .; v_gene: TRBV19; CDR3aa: ASSLQGLGETQY
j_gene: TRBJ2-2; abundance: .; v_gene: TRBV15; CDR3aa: ATSRETERTGELF
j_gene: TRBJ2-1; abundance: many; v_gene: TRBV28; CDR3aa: ASRGYHNEQF
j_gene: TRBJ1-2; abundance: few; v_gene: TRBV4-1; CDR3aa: ASSSPGQGVGGYGYT
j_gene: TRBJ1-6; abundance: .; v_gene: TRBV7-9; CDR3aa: ASGAGRNSPLH
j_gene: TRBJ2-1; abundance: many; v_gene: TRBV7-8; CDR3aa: ASSPSRTSGSSDEQF
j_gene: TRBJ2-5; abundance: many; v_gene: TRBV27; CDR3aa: ASSLSGRQQETQY
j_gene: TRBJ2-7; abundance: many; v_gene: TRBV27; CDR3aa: ASSLAVRTGTIIYEQY
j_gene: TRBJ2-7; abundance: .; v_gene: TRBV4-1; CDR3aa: ASSPTSNSYEQY
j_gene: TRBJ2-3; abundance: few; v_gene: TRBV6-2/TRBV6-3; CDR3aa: ASSFAGTPDTDTQY
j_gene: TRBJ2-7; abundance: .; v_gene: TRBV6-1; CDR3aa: ASSEEWGSEQY
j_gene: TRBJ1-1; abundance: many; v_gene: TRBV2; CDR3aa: ASSEFVNTEAF
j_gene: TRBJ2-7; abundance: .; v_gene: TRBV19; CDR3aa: ASSIAVGSSEQY
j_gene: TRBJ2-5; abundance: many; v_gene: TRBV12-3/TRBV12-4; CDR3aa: ASSSLTGDGETQY
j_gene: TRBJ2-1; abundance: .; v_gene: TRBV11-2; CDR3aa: ASSWTRTAYNEQF
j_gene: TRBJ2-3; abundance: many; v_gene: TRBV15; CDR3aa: ATSNSAGEADTQY
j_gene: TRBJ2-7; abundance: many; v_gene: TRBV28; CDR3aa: ASRGTGGPYEQY
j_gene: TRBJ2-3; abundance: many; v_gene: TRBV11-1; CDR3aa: ASSPLAGDTQY
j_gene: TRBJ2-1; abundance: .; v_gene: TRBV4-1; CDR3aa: ASSQDRTGAYNEQF
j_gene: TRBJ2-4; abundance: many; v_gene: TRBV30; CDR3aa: ATQGMGGFKNIQY
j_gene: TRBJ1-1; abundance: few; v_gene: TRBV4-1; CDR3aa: ASSLSPRDTMNTEAF
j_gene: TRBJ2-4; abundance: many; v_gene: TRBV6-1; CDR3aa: ASRGDGNIQY
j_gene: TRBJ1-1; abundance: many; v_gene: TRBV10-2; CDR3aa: ASSEHHTEAF